The 19 T cell receptor beta chains reported below all come from one sample, sequenced in a study of shared clonotypes between healthy human individuals. Data came from immunoSEQ multiplex PCR; TCRdb stores just in-frame clones and leaves some out. The sample includes roughly 2 million clones, roughly 95% of them seen just once. Specimen: naive CD4+ T cells sorted from blood. Regarding subset: CD45RA+ positively selected. Every receptor here comes from a man between 18 and 29 years old in good health.

The chain couples TRBV5-4 to TRBJ2-6, with unresolved D. Trimming left V 4 bases short and J 0 bases short, with 8 bases between. Germline CDR1 is SGHNT and CDR2 is YYREEE (reference sequence). The CDR3 totals 15 residues. The CDR3 loop reads CASSTMRSGANVLTF. For the CDR3, the DNA is TGTGCCAGCAGCACCATGCGCTCTGGGGCCAACGTCCTGACTTTC.

The CDR3 sequence: CASSPLGASSTDTQYF. In nucleotides, the CDR3 is TGTGCCAGCAGCCCCCTGGGAGCCTCGAGCACAGATACGCAGTATTTT. V gene TRBV28 combines with J gene TRBJ2-3; D is possibly TRBD2 (5 bases). Trimming removed 6 bases from V and 0 bases from J, with 16 bases in between. This CDR3 region has 16 residues. Germline V CDR1 and CDR2: MDHEN, SYDVKM.

This rearrangement joins TRBV9 to TRBJ2-7; the D gene is possibly TRBD1 (5 bases). This CDR3 comprises 15 residues. V lost 4 bases to trimming and J lost 3 bases, with 17 bases between them. Per the germline V gene, CDR1 is SGDLS and CDR2 is YYNGEE. The CDR3 bases are TGTGCCAGCAGCCCCCGCGCAGGGAATGTCTACGAGCAGTACTTC. It codes for CASSPRAGNVYEQYF.

This clone is a singleton in its sample. Other DNA sequences of this sample code for an identical CDR3. This chain joins TRBV6-5 and TRBJ1-2; 7 positions agree with TRBD1. This CDR3 region has 14 residues. Germline V gene lookup returns CDR1 MNHEY and CDR2 SVGAGI. Trimming cost V 2 bases and J 5 bases; bases outside gene matches: 5. The CDR3 spells CASSYGGGAYGYTF. In DNA, the CDR3 is TGTGCCAGCAGTTACGGAGGGGGCGCGTATGGCTACACCTTC.

This chain links TRBV27 with TRBJ2-7; TRBD1 matches at 7 bases. The junction had 15 bases not matched to a gene; V was cut back by 8 bases and J by 2 bases. The CDR3 totals 16 residues. CDR1 and CDR2 (germline): MNHEY, SMNVEV (reference sequence). CDR3 amino acids: CASQPVGTGAPYEQYF. The CDR3 coding sequence is TGTGCCAGCCAACCGGTGGGCACAGGGGCCCCCTACGAGCAGTACTTC.

A remark on this clone: The junction and the germline gene differ at one end; a read error may be behind it. The V call is TRBV5-4, the J call TRBJ2-7, with TRBD2 identical over 10 bases. Germline CDR1 and CDR2: SGHNT and YYREEE (reference sequence). CDR3 length equals 13 residues. This chain's CDR3 is CASSSGGSGRASF. CDR3 DNA: TGTGCCAGCAGCAGTGGCGGGAGCGGGAGGGCCTCTTTC.

V gene TRBV7-2 combines with J gene TRBJ2-7, with D perhaps assigned TRBD1 or TRBD2 (6 bases each). V was trimmed by 1 base and J by 7 bases, leaving 11 bases between them. This CDR3 has 13 amino acids. CDR1 is SGHTA, CDR2 FQGNSA, per germline. The CDR3 bases are TGTGCCAGCAGCTTAGGGAGGGGGAGAGAGCAGTACTTC. Encoded protein: CASSLGRGREQYF.

J is TRBJ1-4 and V is TRBV7-2; 8 positions agree with TRBD1. V dropped 4 bases and J dropped 5; count of bases not matched to a gene: 6. From germline, CDR1 is SGHTA and CDR2 FQGNSA. CDR3 length: 15 amino acids. CDR3 sequence: CASSWTGTGNEKLFF. For the CDR3, the DNA is TGTGCCAGCAGCTGGACCGGGACAGGAAATGAAAAACTGTTTTTT.

The chain recombines TRBV15 with TRBJ2-1; D uncertain. The germline gives CDR1 LNHNV, CDR2 YYDKDF (reference sequence). The CDR3 is 15 residues long. The ends were cut back, 0 bases at V and 2 bases at J, with 8 bases in the middle. Written as DNA, the CDR3 is TGTGCCACCAGCAGAGATAGCCGAACCTACAATGAGCAGTTCTTC. As protein: CATSRDSRTYNEQFF.

With regard to this clone: The sample holds other DNA sequences that translate to the same CDR3. The V gene is TRBV30, the J gene TRBJ2-3; perhaps D is TRBD1 or TRBD2 (5 bases each). Trimming took 5 bases from V and 2 from J, leaving 14 bases between them. The CDR3 totals 14 residues. The V gene's germline CDR1 is GTSNPN and CDR2 SVGIG (reference sequence). The CDR3 region has the DNA TGTGCCTGGTCCCCCGGGGCGGCCACAGATACGCAGTATTTT. Translation: CAWSPGAATDTQYF. Supplemented by reference TRBV30 and TRBJ2-3, the full variable domain reads SQTIHQWPATLVQPVGSPLSLECTVEGTSNPNLYWYRQAAGRGLQLLFYSVGIGQISSEVPQNLSASRPQDRQFILSSKKLLLSDSGFYLCAWSPGAATDTQYFGPGTRLTVL.

The chain couples TRBV5-1 to TRBJ2-6; D is perhaps TRBD1 (6 bases). The V end lost 4 bases, the J end lost 2 bases, and 10 bases lay between the germline ends. The CDR3 length is 15 residues. From germline, CDR1 is SGHRS and CDR2 YFSETQ. The CDR3 here is CASSATGTGANVLTF. In DNA form, the CDR3 reads TGCGCCAGCAGCGCAACAGGGACTGGGGCCAACGTCCTGACTTTC. The variable domain in full, completed from reference TRBV5-1 and TRBJ2-6, reads KAGVTQTPRYLIKTRGQQVTLSCSPISGHRSVSWYQQTPGQGLQFLFEYFSETQRNKGNFPGRFSGRQFSNSRSEMNVSTLELGDSALYLCASSATGTGANVLTFGAGSRLTVL.

V gene TRBV30 combines with J gene TRBJ2-5; perhaps TRBD2 as D (6 bases). This CDR3 contains 14 residues. The V end lost 3 bases, the J end lost 2 bases, and 13 bases lay between the germline ends. CDR1 is GTSNPN and CDR2 is SVGIG in the germline V gene (reference sequence). CDR3 sequence (DNA): TGTGCCTGGAGCGGCACTAGCTTTCAAGAGACCCAGTACTTC. Protein: CAWSGTSFQETQYF.

This clone was found once. The chain carries TRBV11-3 and TRBJ2-2, with TRBD1 matching over 7 bases. V gave up 4 bases and J gave up 4 bases; unmatched junction bases: 3. Germline V gene lookup returns CDR1 SGHNT and CDR2 YENEEA. CDR3 length: 14 amino acids. The CDR3 protein is CASSSQGPTGELFF. DNA for the CDR3: TGTGCCAGCAGCTCACAGGGGCCCACCGGGGAGCTGTTTTTT. Variable domain in full (rest from reference TRBV11-3 and TRBJ2-2): EAGVVQSPRYKIIEKKQPVAFWCNPISGHNTLYWYLQNLGQGPELLIRYENEEAVDDSQLPKDRFSAERLKGVDSTLKIQPAELGDSAVYLCASSSQGPTGELFFGEGSRLTVL.

V and J are TRBV2 and TRBJ1-1; possible D gene TRBD1, 6 bases. The CDR3 is made up of 16 amino acids. V lost 9 bases to trimming and J lost 4 bases, with 24 bases between them. Germline values: CDR1 SNHLY, CDR2 FYNNEI. CDR3 in DNA: TGTGCCAGAGAAAAGACAGGCCGGACTCGGGGCACTGAAGCTTTCTTT. Translating it yields CAREKTGRTRGTEAFF.

The chain employs TRBV5-1 and TRBJ1-1, with D possibly TRBD1 on 6 matching bases. V was cut by 4 bases and J by 4 bases, with 20 bases left in between. The CDR3 length is 16 residues. Per the germline V gene, CDR1 is SGHRS and CDR2 is YFSETQ. DNA of the CDR3: TGCGCCAGCAGCCCGGAACCGACAGGCAGGGGCACTGAAGCTTTCTTT. This translates into CASSPEPTGRGTEAFF.

The V and J genes are TRBV7-9 and TRBJ1-4; TRBD1 is a possible D gene (6 bases). CDR1 is SEHNR, CDR2 FQNEAQ, per germline (reference sequence). V was clipped by 4 bases and J by 6 bases, with 21 bases between them. This CDR3 comprises 17 residues. CDR3 sequence reads: CASSSRGHSFQDEKLFF. CDR3 DNA: TGTGCCAGCAGCTCTAGGGGACATTCCTTCCAAGATGAAAAACTGTTTTTT.

The chain combines TRBV18 with TRBJ2-1; D is possibly TRBD2 (6 bases). From germline, CDR1 is KGHSH and CDR2 LQKENI. The CDR3 covers 16 residues. V was cut by 0 bases and J by 7 bases, with 16 bases left in between. The DNA for the CDR3 is TGTGCCAGCTCACCACCCCGGGGCGGGGATTGGAATGAGCAGTTCTTC. Encoded protein: CASSPPRGGDWNEQFF.

The V gene is TRBV9, the J gene TRBJ2-5; weak D call: TRBD2 (6 bases). The germline V gene encodes CDR1 SGDLS and CDR2 YYNGEE. Trimming took off 4 bases at V and 1 base at J, with 17 bases between the two ends. The CDR3 extends over 16 amino acids. CDR3 residues: CASSTSVTSPQETQYF. CDR3 DNA sequence: TGTGCCAGCAGCACGTCGGTGACTAGTCCCCAAGAGACCCAGTACTTC.

This sequence joins TRBV10-3 and TRBJ2-7, with 10 bases aligning to TRBD1. After removal of 2 bases from V and 8 bases from J, the junction contained 0 bases not matched to a gene. The CDR3 runs to 12 residues. Germline loops: CDR1 ENHRY, CDR2 SYGVKD. The CDR3 loop is CAISEDRGQQYF. The CDR3 DNA follows: TGTGCCATCAGTGAGGACAGGGGGCAGCAGTACTTC.